This is a list of T cell receptor beta chains from one sample in a study of blood T cell repertoires in COVID-19. Measured with immunoSEQ multiplex PCR; TCRdb has only the in-frame clones, and not every one. The sample lists approximately 110,000 clones, about 85% occurring once. Material: peripheral blood. The receptors come from a man in his forties or fifties with acute or convalescent COVID-19. Each CDR3 is given without its conserved first and last residue.

>TRBJ2-1|TRBV12-3/TRBV12-4
ASSVGRYNEQF
>TRBJ2-7|TRBV7-9
ASSQPGQTTYEQY
>TRBJ2-5|TRBV29-1
SPRDSGETQY
>TRBJ2-2|TRBV7-3
ASSLGLAGGTTTGELF
>TRBJ2-1|TRBV2
ASGREQNNEQF
>TRBJ1-1|TRBV19
ASRGQDTEAF
>TRBJ1-1|TRBV9
ASSRQGTANTEAF
>TRBJ2-5|TRBV12-3/TRBV12-4
ASGGGYQETQY
>TRBJ1-3|TRBV23-1
ASSQLRVGGNTIY
>TRBJ2-1|TRBV19
ASSLGTGGYNEQF